This TCR beta chain emerged from a study of blood T cell repertoires in COVID-19. CDR3 length: 15 residues. Germline V gives CDR1 MNHEY, CDR2 SMNVEV (reference sequence). The germline V and J ends were trimmed by 2 bases and 4 bases, with 14 bases remaining between them. Sequencing was performed with immunoSEQ multiplex PCR; in TCRdb, only in-frame clones are kept and a portion is missing. This table has about 190,000 clones, around 84% appearing once. The gene calls are TRBV27 and TRBJ1-2; weak D call: TRBD1 (6 bases). This sequence originates from a man aged 25-40 years with active or convalescent COVID-19. Material for sequencing was peripheral blood. CDR3 amino acids: CASSLASGGGYGYTF. The CDR3 nucleotides are TGTGCCAGCAGTTTAGCGTCGGGGGGCGGCTATGGCTACACCTTC.